Shown below are 8 T cell receptor beta chains from a single sample sequenced in a study of human T cells and chemical hapten exposure. Specified time point: patch test 3, about 24 weeks after DPC sensitization. Described treatment: therapeutic diphenylcyclopropenone sensitization with weekly scalp DPC. TCRdb called the RACE reads again in MiXCR, with one record for every CDR3 protein. This sample carries over 80,000 distinct CDR3 sequences, about a tenth of them seen once, and the ten largest clones take 0.8% to 1.2%. The sequences come from whole blood, collected in connection with sensitization to the hapten diphenylcyclopropenone (DPC). All receptors come from a woman in her 30s with alopecia areata. Some clones in this sample may be carry-over from other donors' samples.

This clonotype was detected ten times or more. CDR3 DNA: TGTGCCAGCAGCTCCGGTGAGCAGTTCTTC. It specifies CASSSGEQFF. This chain connects TRBV7-9 to TRBJ2-1; unclear D gene. The germline V gene encodes CDR1 SEHNR and CDR2 FQNEAQ (reference sequence). V was clipped by 4 bases and J by 9 bases, with 4 bases between them. The CDR3 runs 10 residues.

CDR3 in DNA: TGCAGCGTTGAAGCCCCCCCGGGACAGGGCTATGAGCAGTTCTTC. It is translated as CSVEAPPGQGYEQFF. The chain employs TRBV29-1 and TRBJ2-1; TRBD1 agrees at 9 bases. Trimming took 1 base from V and 8 from J; bases not matched to a gene: 9. CDR3 size: 15 residues. CDR1 SQVTM and CDR2 ANQGSEA come from the germline V gene.

This clonotype was counted many times. V and J are TRBV3-1 and TRBJ1-1; no definite D call. This CDR3 has 12 residues. Trimming left V 1 base short and J 4 bases short, with 4 bases between. Germline V gene data show CDR1 as LGHDT and CDR2 as YNNKEL (reference sequence). The CDR3 is CASSQGGTEAFF. DNA for the CDR3: TGTGCCAGCAGCCAAGGGGGCACTGAAGCTTTCTTT. Drawing the rest from reference TRBV3-1 and TRBJ1-1, the complete variable domain is DTAVSQTPKYLVTQMGNDKSIKCEQNLGHDTMYWYKQDSKKFLKIMFSYNNKELIINETVPNRFSPKSPDKAHLNLHINSLELGDSAVYFCASSQGGTEAFFGQGTRLTVV.

This clonotype has ten or more counts. This chain links TRBV5-4 with TRBJ2-7; possibly TRBD1 for D (5 bases). The germline V and J ends were trimmed by 3 bases and 4 bases, with 14 bases remaining between them. The germline gives CDR1 SGHNT, CDR2 YYREEE (reference sequence). This CDR3 region has 14 residues. CDR3 sequence: CASSSYPTAYEQYV. DNA of the CDR3: TGTGCCAGCAGCTCTTACCCGACAGCATACGAGCAGTACGTC.

This clonotype was counted many times. The chain couples TRBV7-9 to TRBJ2-7; no firm D call. The germline CDR1 and CDR2 sequences are SEHNR and FQNEAQ (reference sequence). V was shortened by 1 base and J by 2 bases, with 3 bases between the two germline ends. The CDR3 sequence is 12 residues long. The CDR3 is CASSLGTYEQYF. The CDR3 DNA sequence: TGTGCCAGCAGCTTAGGCACCTACGAGCAGTACTTC.

This clonotype was observed many times. The chain uses TRBV5-1 and TRBJ2-7, with 7 bases matching TRBD1. The J segment lost 4 bases and the V segment lost 5 bases, leaving 3 bases of the junction unmatched. Germline values: CDR1 SGHRS, CDR2 YFSETQ. The CDR3 length is 12 residues. The CDR3 loop reads CASREQGYEQYF. In DNA form, the CDR3 reads TGCGCCAGCAGAGAACAGGGGTACGAGCAGTACTTC.

The table lists this clonotype with many counts. The rearrangement joins TRBV24-1 to TRBJ1-2; D not resolved. The germline gives CDR1 KGHDR, CDR2 SFDVKD. The CDR3 is made up of 14 amino acids. Trimming removed 0 bases from V and 8 bases from J, with 12 bases in between. CDR3 sequence: CATSDLSVATGYTF. CDR3 in DNA: TGTGCCACCAGTGATTTGTCGGTAGCGACGGGCTACACCTTC.

This clonotype was found many times. V usage is TRBV6-2 or TRBV6-3 and J usage is TRBJ2-7, with 9 bases fitting TRBD1. The CDR3 totals 17 residues. V shed 8 bases, J shed 3 bases, and the junction held 17 bases outside the gene matches. Germline V CDR1 and CDR2: MNHEY, SVGEGT. The CDR3 sequence is CASSPIVGTGLDYEQYF. The CDR3, as DNA: TGTGCCAGCTCTCCTATAGTCGGGACAGGGCTTGACTACGAGCAGTACTTC.